Listed below are T cell receptor beta chains from one sample, sequenced in a study of shared clonotypes between healthy human individuals. The protocol was immunoSEQ multiplex PCR, while the TCRdb copy is restricted to in-frame clones and leaves out a portion. The sample holds 2 million to 2.5 million clones, approximately 96% seen once. Material: naive CD4+ T cells sorted from blood. Receptor source: a man younger than 30 in good health. Each CDR3 is given with its conserved first and last residue. The order of the fields is J gene, clone size, D gene, V gene, CDR3 DNA, CDR3 protein. The D gene is left open where the match is weak. Some rows have no size entry. The others give once, few or many, or a class for an expanded clone.

>TRBJ2-5|-|TRBD2|TRBV29-1
TGCAGCGTTGTAAGGGCTAGCGGGACAGAGACCCAGTACTTC
CSVVRASGTETQYF
>TRBJ2-3|-|-|TRBV30
TGTGCCTGGAGTGTACGGGGAGGCGCAGATACGCAGTATTTT
CAWSVRGGADTQYF
>TRBJ1-6|-|-|TRBV9
TGTGCCAGCAGCGTAGAAGGGAGAGCGCCCCACTTT
CASSVEGRAPHF
>TRBJ2-6|-|-|TRBV27
TGTGCCAGCAGTTTTGGACAGACTGGGGCCAACGTCCTGACTTTC
CASSFGQTGANVLTF
>TRBJ1-1|-|-|TRBV15
TGTGCCACCAGCAGAGATCTTCTGAACACTGAAGCTTTCTTT
CATSRDLLNTEAFF
>TRBJ2-3|-|-|TRBV9
TGTGCCACCGACCGGAACGCAGATACGCAGTATTTT
CATDRNADTQYF
>TRBJ2-2|once|TRBD1|TRBV2
TGTGCCAGCGACAGGGGCGGGTTGAGCGGGGAGCTGTTTTTT
CASDRGGLSGELFF
>TRBJ1-1|-|TRBD1|TRBV25-1
TGTGCCAGCGGCCGGGACAGTCTGACCGCTTTCTTT
CASGRDSLTAFF
>TRBJ1-1|-|-|TRBV6-6
TGTGCCAGCAGGGCGGGTGGTCCCACTGAAGCTTTCTTT
CASRAGGPTEAFF
>TRBJ2-5|-|-|TRBV5-4
TGTGCCAGCAGTCTCAGGACCCCCTCGGTGGAGACCCAGTACTTC
CASSLRTPSVETQYF
>TRBJ2-2|-|TRBD2|TRBV7-2
TGTGCCAGCAGCTCCCGACTAGCGGGGAATTCCGGGGAGCTGTTTTTT
CASSSRLAGNSGELFF
>TRBJ1-2|-|-|TRBV7-9
TGTGCCAGCAGCTTGTCCGGGAGTGATGGCTACACCTTC
CASSLSGSDGYTF
>TRBJ2-1|-|TRBD2|TRBV27
TGTGCCAGCAGCCCCCGGGGAGCGGGGGGGAACAATGAGCAGTTCTTC
CASSPRGAGGNNEQFF
>TRBJ1-5|few|-|TRBV7-2
TGTGCCAGCAGCTTAGGTGGGCAGCCCCAGCATTTT
CASSLGGQPQHF
>TRBJ1-5|-|-|TRBV4-3
TGCGCCAGCAGCCCTAGGGAGGGCCAGCCCCAGCATTTT
CASSPREGQPQHF
>TRBJ1-1|-|-|TRBV11-2
TGTGCCAGCAGCTGGGTTTTGAACACTGAAGCTTTCTTT
CASSWVLNTEAFF